This TCR beta chain comes out of a study of OX40 agonist ivuxolimab in advanced cancers. Study-wide context: Patients treated during dose escalation were battling hepatocellular carcinoma, melanoma, renal cell or head and neck cancer.

This CDR3 is 17 amino acids long. V lost 4 bases to trimming and J lost 1 base; unmatched junction nucleotides: 11. CDR1 is SGHTA and CDR2 is FQGNSA in the germline V gene. Sequencing used immunoSEQ multiplex PCR; TCRdb keeps in-frame clones, though not all of them. The table records tens of thousands of clones, about four fifths of them present only once. The clonotype was recovered from an adult with an advanced solid tumor such as melanoma, head and neck, liver or kidney cancer. This chain joins TRBV7-2 and TRBJ2-3, with 7 bases aligning to TRBD1. The sequencing here drew on CD4+ or CD8+ T cells sorted from blood, taken in a trial of the OX40 agonist ivuxolimab. In DNA, the CDR3 is TGTGCCAGCAGCTACAGAAACAGGGGATTGGGCACAGATACGCAGTATTTT. This translates into CASSYRNRGLGTDTQYF.